These 18 T cell receptor beta chains came from one sample sequenced in a study of post-analysis software for immune sequencing data. Study-wide results and caveats: Patients carried roughly 5 TRBV segments more frequently than controls did, and TRBV5-6, TRBV5-1 and TRBV20-1 were among them.

These receptors' targets are unknown. Presence of unique molecular identifiers characterized the TCR beta cDNA libraries. TCRdb reprocessed the PCR reads via MiXCR and lists one record per CDR3 protein. This sample has around 710,000 distinct CDR3 sequences, with more than 45% found just once. Specimen: blood. Source of these receptors: a girl under 18 with multiple sclerosis.

This clonotype was picked up one time. The CDR3 loop is CSARIDPREQFF. The DNA of the CDR3 is TGCAGTGCTCGCATAGACCCACGGGAGCAGTTCTTC. The gene calls are TRBV20-1 and TRBJ2-7; D gene uncertain. The DNA end is more similar to TRBJ2-1, so the J call may be wrong. There are 12 residues in the CDR3. Germline assignment: CDR1 DFQATT and CDR2 SNEGSKA (reference sequence).

V and J are TRBV30 and TRBJ1-4, with D possibly matching TRBD1 (5 bases). The ends were cut back, 0 bases at V and 11 bases at J, with 19 bases in the middle. Germline values: CDR1 GTSNPN, CDR2 SVGIG (reference sequence). CDR3 size: 15 residues. The CDR3 DNA reads TGTGCCTGGAGTGTAGCCACGGGGCCCGTGGGGAAACTGTTTTTT. Translated: CAWSVATGPVGKLFF.

This sequence joins TRBV20-1 and TRBJ2-7, with TRBD1 matching over 9 bases. The CDR3 extends over 14 amino acids. Germline trimming cut 0 bases from V and 2 bases from J; bases unmatched to any gene: 2. The germline gives CDR1 DFQATT, CDR2 SNEGSKA (reference sequence). The CDR3 region has the DNA TGCAGTGCTAGAGAGCGGGACAGGGCCTACGAGCAGTACTTC. It yields the protein CSARERDRAYEQYF.

This clonotype was seen repeatedly, ten times or more. The chain uses TRBV20-1 and TRBJ1-5, with TRBD1 as a possible D gene (5 bases). Per germline, CDR1 DFQATT and CDR2 SNEGSKA (reference sequence). The CDR3 runs 13 residues. V was pared by 0 bases and J by 10 bases, with 13 bases between. CDR3 sequence reads: CSARERGIGPQHF. CDR3 nucleotides: TGCAGTGCTAGAGAGAGGGGTATCGGACCCCAGCATTTT.

CDR3 sequence: CASSYVSERENTGELFF. The CDR3 DNA reads as TGTGCCAGCAGTTACGTTTCCGAGCGGGAGAACACCGGGGAGCTGTTTTTT. The rearrangement links TRBV6-6 to TRBJ2-2; 7 bases line up with TRBD2. The trim removed 2 bases at V and 1 base at J, leaving 7 bases unmatched. Germline V lookup: CDR1 MNHNY, CDR2 SVGAGI (reference sequence). The CDR3 sequence is 17 residues long.

The V call is TRBV2, the J call TRBJ1-4; the D gene is possibly TRBD1 (5 bases). Germline CDR1 reads SNHLY; CDR2 reads FYNNEI. This CDR3 contains 15 residues. The V gene lost 1 base and the J gene lost 6 bases, with 12 bases spanning the gap. In nucleotides, the CDR3 is TGTGCCAGCAGTGAAGGCCAGTCGGGACATGAAAAACTGTTTTTT. Residues: CASSEGQSGHEKLFF. Full variable domain (rest looked up from reference TRBV2 and TRBJ1-4): EPEVTQTPSHQVTQMGQEVILRCVPISNHLYFYWYRQILGQKVEFLVSFYNNEISEKSEIFDDQFSVERPDGSNFTLKIRSTKLEDSAMYFCASSEGQSGHEKLFFGSGTQLSVL.

In this sample, this clonotype turned up a few times. The chain joins TRBV7-8 to TRBJ2-5; tentatively, D is TRBD1 (6 bases). V lost 5 bases and J 7 bases, leaving 14 bases between the germline ends. Germline V gene lookup returns CDR1 SGHVS and CDR2 FQNEAQ. The CDR3 has 13 amino acids. The CDR3 is CASSASGERTQYF. CDR3 bases: TGTGCCAGCAGCGCCTCAGGGGAGAGGACCCAGTACTTC. Variable domain in full (rest from reference TRBV7-8 and TRBJ2-5): GAGVSQSPRYKVAKRGQDVALRCDPISGHVSLFWYQQALGQGPEFLTYFQNEAQLDKSGLPSDRFFAERPEGSVSTLKIQRTQQEDSAVYLCASSASGERTQYFGPGTRLLVL.

The chain links TRBV27 to TRBJ2-7, with 7 bases fitting TRBD2. Germline V gene sequence: CDR1 MNHEY, CDR2 SMNVEV (reference sequence). CDR3 length: 15 amino acids. J gave up 7 bases and V 0 bases, and 9 bases lay outside the gene matches. The CDR3 spells CASSLSLTSHNEQYF. The CDR3, as DNA: TGTGCCAGCAGTTTATCGTTGACTAGCCACAATGAGCAGTACTTC.

This clonotype appeared a few times. The rearrangement joins TRBV4-1 to TRBJ2-1, with a weak D call TRBD2 (5 bases). The CDR3 extends over 16 amino acids. Trimming pared 1 base from V and 5 bases from J, leaving 15 bases between. Germline-derived CDR1 and CDR2 are MGHRA and YSYEKL. As DNA, the CDR3 is TGCGCCAGCAGCCAAGTCGCGAGCGGACGGGACAATGAGCAGTTCTTC. It yields the protein CASSQVASGRDNEQFF.

The genes are TRBV6-6 and TRBJ2-3; TRBD2 matches at 8 bases. CDR1 and CDR2 (germline): MNHNY, SVGAGI (reference sequence). The junction had 7 bases not matched to a gene; V was cut back by 2 bases and J by 6 bases. The CDR3 loop spans 15 amino acids. The CDR3 reads CASSYAGAGADTQYF. The CDR3 DNA sequence: TGTGCCAGCAGTTACGCGGGAGCGGGGGCGGATACGCAGTATTTT.

The chain employs TRBV6-2 or TRBV6-3 and TRBJ2-5; possibly TRBD1 for D (6 bases). The CDR3 contains 13 residues. The germline V gene encodes CDR1 MNHEY and CDR2 SVGEGT. Trimming removed 2 bases at V and 5 bases at J, with 9 bases between. CDR3 sequence: CASSYTGLETQYF. The CDR3 coding sequence is TGTGCCAGCAGTTACACAGGGTTGGAGACCCAGTACTTC.

This clonotype was observed a handful of times. The chain employs TRBV20-1 and TRBJ2-5; 9 bases match TRBD1. V was clipped by 5 bases and J by 5 bases; unmatched bases: 6. CDR1 and CDR2 (germline): DFQATT, SNEGSKA (reference sequence). The CDR3 is 13 amino acids. CDR3 loop: CSARDRVRETQYF. The CDR3 DNA is TGCAGTGCTCGGGACAGGGTTCGGGAGACCCAGTACTTC.

This rearrangement joins TRBV19 to TRBJ2-7; the D gene could be TRBD1 or TRBD2 (5 bases each). Germline CDR1 is LNHDA and CDR2 is SQIVND (reference sequence). The CDR3 length is 16 residues. The V and J ends lost 7 bases and 3 bases respectively, with 22 bases between them. As DNA, the CDR3 is TGTGCCAGTACCAGATCGTTTGGGGGAGAGCTCTACGAGCAGTACTTC. This translates into CASTRSFGGELYEQYF.

CDR3 amino acids: CATSRGTGPFEQYF. The CDR3 nucleotides read TGTGCCACCAGCAGAGGAACAGGGCCGTTCGAGCAGTACTTC. V usage is TRBV15 and J usage is TRBJ2-5, with D perhaps matching TRBD1 (6 bases). The assigned J gene may be wrong: the sequence end matches TRBJ2-7 better. Germline V lookup: CDR1 LNHNV, CDR2 YYDKDF (reference sequence). The CDR3 extends over 14 amino acids.

CDR3 nucleotide sequence: TGTGCCAGCAGCTTGACCGAGACTAGCGGGATCGGCGAGCAGTACTTC. Translating gives CASSLTETSGIGEQYF. The chain is built from TRBV5-6 and TRBJ2-5, with 11 bases aligning to TRBD2. The J call could be wrong; TRBJ2-7 is a better fit for the DNA end. The CDR3 consists of 16 residues. Germline V gene lookup returns CDR1 SGHDT and CDR2 YYEEEE.

This chain links TRBV5-1 with TRBJ1-2; 12 nucleotides agree with TRBD1. Germline values: CDR1 SGHRS, CDR2 YFSETQ. The junction had 9 bases not matched to a gene; V was cut back by 4 bases and J by 2 bases. The CDR3 totals 17 residues. The CDR3 DNA reads TGCGCCAGCAGCCCCGGGACAGGGGGCAATGGCAACTATGGCTACACCTTC. The encoded protein is CASSPGTGGNGNYGYTF.

The chain has TRBV10-3 and TRBJ2-7; D gene ambiguous. CDR3 length: 11 amino acids. Trimming pared 5 bases from V and 3 bases from J, leaving 5 bases between. CDR1 and CDR2 (germline): ENHRY, SYGVKD. The CDR3 spells CAISMNYEQYF. The DNA for the CDR3 is TGTGCCATCAGTATGAACTACGAGCAGTACTTC.

This clonotype was observed a single time. V and J are TRBV6-2 or TRBV6-3 and TRBJ2-3; 9 nucleotides align to TRBD2. The CDR3 loop spans 16 amino acids. J lost 2 bases, V lost 6 bases, and 9 bases had no gene match. From germline, CDR1 is MNHEY and CDR2 SVGEGT. This CDR3 is CASSQIAGGATDTQYF. The CDR3 bases are TGTGCCAGCAGCCAGATTGCGGGGGGGGCCACAGATACGCAGTATTTT.